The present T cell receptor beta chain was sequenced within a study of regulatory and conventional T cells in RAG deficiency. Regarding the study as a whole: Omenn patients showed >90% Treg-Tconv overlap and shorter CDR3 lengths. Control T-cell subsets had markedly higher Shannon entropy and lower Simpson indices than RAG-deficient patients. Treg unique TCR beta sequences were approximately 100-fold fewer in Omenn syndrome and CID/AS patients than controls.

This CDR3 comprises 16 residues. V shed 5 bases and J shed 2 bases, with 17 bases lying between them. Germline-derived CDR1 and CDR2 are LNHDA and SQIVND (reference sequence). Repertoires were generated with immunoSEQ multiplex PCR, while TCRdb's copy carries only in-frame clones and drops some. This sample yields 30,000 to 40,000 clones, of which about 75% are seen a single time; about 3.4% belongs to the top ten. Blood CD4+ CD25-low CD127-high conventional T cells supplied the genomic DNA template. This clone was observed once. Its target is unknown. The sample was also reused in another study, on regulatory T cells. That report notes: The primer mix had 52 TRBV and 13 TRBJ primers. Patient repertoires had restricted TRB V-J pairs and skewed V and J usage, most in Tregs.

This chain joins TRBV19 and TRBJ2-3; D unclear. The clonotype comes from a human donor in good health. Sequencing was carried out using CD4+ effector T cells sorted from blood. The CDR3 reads CASSWVGRTNTDTQYF. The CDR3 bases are TGTGCCAGTAGTTGGGTCGGCCGAACCAACACAGATACGCAGTATTTT.